What follows describes a single T cell receptor (beta chain). This clone's antigen is unknown. Base qualities were left out, and no much larger clone turns up one base away. The entry originates in a study of shared clonotypes between healthy human individuals (dated by TCRdb to the early 2020s). Some background on the complete study: A few men and two women, aged 18 to 49 years, made up the cohort. Per donor, three plates each were used for CD4 naive and CD4 memory, two for CD8 naive, and one for CD8 memory. Between about 0.8 and 9.5 billion PBMCs per donor were obtained by leukapheresis. Different laboratories and diverse techniques were used to prepare libraries and sequence TCR repertoires, to increase sequencing depth and limit assay-specific biases. To estimate repertoire size and how much clonotype sharing occurs between individuals, the study deeply sequenced the blood TCR repertoires of a handful of healthy adults. What the work shows at the level of the full study, not this receptor alone: Naive subsets generally had larger estimated clonotype richness than memory subsets. Based on pairwise subsampling, the degree of clonotype sharing among donors was expected to be affected by sequencing depth. The small number of donors limited the genetic and exposure-history diversity represented. Rarefaction of sorted-subset datasets indicated incomplete sequencing despite the large sequencing depth. About 5% of naive CD4, 3.5% of naive CD8, around 2.3% of memory CD4, and around 0.4% of memory CD8 clonotypes were shared across several donors. Sampling was restricted to blood, and TCR repertoires in tissues likely differ from the TCR repertoires found in blood. Higher generation probabilities were observed for clonotypes shared by all four sorted-subset donors than for non-shared clonotypes.

CD8 naive samples consisted of CD45RO-negative cells that were positively selected for CCR7, yielding a CD45RA+CCR7+ population without TemRA cells. Donors were healthy HIV-negative adults with no recently reported acute infections or vaccinations. Every donor was a Caucasian adult residing in Nashville, Tennessee, USA. After blood collection by leukapheresis, PBMCs were isolated using Ficoll-Histopaque density gradient centrifugation and then cryopreserved in the vapor phase of liquid nitrogen. Purity and quantity of every magnetically sorted T cell population were checked by analytical flow cytometry. Genomic DNA was isolated from every sorted fraction and measured by UV absorbance on a Nanodrop 2000c. Using the deep immunoSEQ assay, multiplex PCR amplified TCR CDR3 regions from genomic DNA. Extracted genomic DNA from each cell subset was distributed evenly across all wells of several immunoSEQ 96-well plates, and each plate was treated as a replicate. For sorted subsets, 150 to 250 ng of genomic DNA, equivalent to some 33,000 T cell genomes, went into each replicate PCR. Purified libraries were measured with a Qubit 3.0 fluorometer, size-checked on a Bioanalyzer 2100, and measured again with the KAPA Library Quantification kit. Every immunoSEQ 96-well plate was sequenced on a separate single-read 150-cycle Illumina NextSeq 550 flow cell. As for how the authors treated the data: Because the immunoSEQ output included only junctional sequences and no quality scores, the filtering could not be the same as the filtering used for full-length reads. Sequences were annotated with PyIR, a Python wrapper for IgBLAST v1.9, and V/J genes and CDR3 were assigned using IMGT germline references. Reads were filtered out if the reads had weak V/J assignments (E-value above 1e-6), no CDR3, stop codons, out-of-frame junctions, or ambiguous translated residues. V3J clonotypes were defined as sequences sharing the same inferred V gene, J gene, and CDR3 amino acid sequence. The percentage overlap between two repertoires was calculated by dividing the number of shared unique clonotypes by the size of the smaller repertoire. Repertoire richness was assessed with RTK rarefaction, the Chao1 estimator, and Recon v2.1 estimates of unobserved clonotypes. Generation probabilities for all TCRbeta clonotypes obtained by the gDNA method from four donors were computed using OLGA. Sourced from immuneACCESS, this table was stored by TCRdb with only in-frame sequences that have V and J called. A share of the clones is absent; for the studies checked, an unresolved V gene accounts for under half, and the remainder has no known explanation. V and J calls and clone size come straight from that table; D and trimming were deduced from the DNA. This sample has around 1.9 million clones in its table, and under 95% of those were observed once. Roughly 1.7% of the sample is held by the ten biggest clonotypes.

The germline V end is reduced by 7 bases and the J end by 6 bases; junction bases left unmatched: 2. Reading from cysteine to phenylalanine, the CDR3 counts 11 amino acids. Solely the CDR3 DNA is kept, with 33 bases framed from the first base. The germline V gene (reference sequence) gives CDR1 as GTSNPN and CDR2 as SVGIG. Material: naive CD8+ T cells from PBMCs. Taken with the paper, the label for cell subset or site translates to: CD45RA+CCR7+. The sequence is built from TRBV30 and TRBJ1-4; 7 central bases correspond to TRBD1. The sequence came from a man aged 18-30 years in good health. Some clones in this sample may be carry-over from other donors' samples. Here the CDR3 is given as CASRGYEKLFF. The DNA sequence is given as TGTGCCTCCAGGGGGTATGAAAAACTGTTTTTT.